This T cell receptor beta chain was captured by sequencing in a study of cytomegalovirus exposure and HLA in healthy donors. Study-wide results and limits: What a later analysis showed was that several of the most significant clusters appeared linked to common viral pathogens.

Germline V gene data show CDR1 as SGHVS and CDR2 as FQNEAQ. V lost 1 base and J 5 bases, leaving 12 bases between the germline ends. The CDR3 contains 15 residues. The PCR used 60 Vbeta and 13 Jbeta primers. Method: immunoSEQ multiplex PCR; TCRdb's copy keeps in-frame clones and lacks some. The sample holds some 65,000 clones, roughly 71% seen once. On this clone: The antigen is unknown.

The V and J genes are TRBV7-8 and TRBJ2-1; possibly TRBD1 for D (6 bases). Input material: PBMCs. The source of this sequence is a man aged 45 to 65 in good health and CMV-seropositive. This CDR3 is CASSLVGTLNNEQFF. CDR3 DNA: TGTGCCAGCAGCTTAGTAGGGACACTTAACAATGAGCAGTTCTTC. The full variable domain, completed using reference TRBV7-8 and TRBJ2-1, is GAGVSQSPRYKVAKRGQDVALRCDPISGHVSLFWYQQALGQGPEFLTYFQNEAQLDKSGLPSDRFFAERPEGSVSTLKIQRTQQEDSAVYLCASSLVGTLNNEQFFGPGTRLTVL.